The source of this T cell receptor beta chain is a study of OX40 agonist ivuxolimab in advanced cancers. The germline V and J ends were trimmed by 5 bases and 0 bases, with 2 bases remaining between them. The CDR3 is made up of 12 amino acids. The germline V gene has CDR1 SGHDN and CDR2 FVKESK. Clones were sequenced by immunoSEQ multiplex PCR, and TCRdb holds only the in-frame ones, with some missing. Of 68,000 or so clones listed, approximately 86% are singletons. Sampling of blood occurred at baseline, cycle 4 day 1, and cycle 7 day 1. The receptor was derived from an adult with an advanced solid tumor such as melanoma, head and neck, liver or kidney cancer. This sequence joins TRBV14 and TRBJ1-3, with D unresolved. The sample consisted of CD4+ or CD8+ T cells sorted from blood, taken in a trial of the OX40 agonist ivuxolimab. CDR3 region: CASSVSGNTIYF. The CDR3 DNA follows: TGTGCCAGCAGCGTCTCTGGAAACACCATATATTTT. Full variable domain (rest looked up from reference TRBV14 and TRBJ1-3): EAGVTQFPSHSVIEKGQTVTLRCDPISGHDNLYWYRRVMGKEIKFLLHFVKESKQDESGMPNNRFLAERTGGTYSTLKVQPAELEDSGVYFCASSVSGNTIYFGEGSWLTVV.